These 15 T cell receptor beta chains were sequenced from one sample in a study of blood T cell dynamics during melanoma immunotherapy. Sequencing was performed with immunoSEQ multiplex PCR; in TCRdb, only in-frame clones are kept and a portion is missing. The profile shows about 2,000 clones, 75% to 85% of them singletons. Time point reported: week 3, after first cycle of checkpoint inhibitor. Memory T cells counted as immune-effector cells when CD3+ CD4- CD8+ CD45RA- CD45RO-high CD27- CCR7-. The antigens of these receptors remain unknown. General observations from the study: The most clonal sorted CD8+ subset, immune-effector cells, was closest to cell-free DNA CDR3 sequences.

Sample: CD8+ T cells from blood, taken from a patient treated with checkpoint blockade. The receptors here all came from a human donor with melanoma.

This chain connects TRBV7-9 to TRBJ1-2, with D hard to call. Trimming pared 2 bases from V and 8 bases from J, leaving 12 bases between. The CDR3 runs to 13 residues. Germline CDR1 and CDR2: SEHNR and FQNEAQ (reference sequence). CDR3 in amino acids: CASSLWLGGGYTF. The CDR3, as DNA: TGTGCCAGCAGCTTATGGTTGGGAGGGGGCTACACCTTC.

As DNA, the CDR3 is TGTGCCAGCAGTTACTGGGTTGGCTACACCTTC. Amino acid sequence: CASSYWVGYTF. V is TRBV6-5 and J is TRBJ1-2; D not resolved. The V end was cut by 1 base, the J end by 7 bases, with 4 bases between. This CDR3 is 11 amino acids long. CDR1 is MNHEY, CDR2 SVGAGI, per germline.

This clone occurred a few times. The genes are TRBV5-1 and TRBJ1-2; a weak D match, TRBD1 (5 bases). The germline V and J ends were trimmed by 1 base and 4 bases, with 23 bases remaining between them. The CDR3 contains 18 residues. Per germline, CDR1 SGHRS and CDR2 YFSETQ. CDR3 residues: CASSLSSIKGSMSYGYTF. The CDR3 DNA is TGCGCCAGCAGCTTGAGTTCAATTAAGGGGAGCATGAGCTATGGCTACACCTTC.

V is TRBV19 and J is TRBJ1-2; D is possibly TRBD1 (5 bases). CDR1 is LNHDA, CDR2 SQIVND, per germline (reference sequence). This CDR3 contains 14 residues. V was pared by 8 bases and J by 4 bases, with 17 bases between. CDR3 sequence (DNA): TGTGCCAGTGTAACAGGAGGAGACGGCTATGGCTACACCTTC. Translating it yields CASVTGGDGYGYTF.

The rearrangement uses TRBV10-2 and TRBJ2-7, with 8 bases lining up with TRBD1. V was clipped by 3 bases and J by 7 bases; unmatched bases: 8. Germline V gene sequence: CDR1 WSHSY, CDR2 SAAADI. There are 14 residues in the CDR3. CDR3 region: CASSDPGQGGEQYF. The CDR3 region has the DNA TGCGCCAGCAGTGACCCAGGACAGGGAGGTGAGCAGTACTTC.

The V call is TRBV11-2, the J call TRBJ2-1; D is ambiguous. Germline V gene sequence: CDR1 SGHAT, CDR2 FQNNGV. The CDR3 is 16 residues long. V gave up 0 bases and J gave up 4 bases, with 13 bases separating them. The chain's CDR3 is CASSLDGGLGYNEQFF. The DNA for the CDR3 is TGTGCCAGCAGCTTAGATGGCGGTCTTGGGTACAATGAGCAGTTCTTC.

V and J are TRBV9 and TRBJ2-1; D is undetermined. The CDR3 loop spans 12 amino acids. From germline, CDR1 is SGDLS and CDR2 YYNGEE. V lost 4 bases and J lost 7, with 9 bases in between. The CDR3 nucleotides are TGTGCCAGCAGCTCGTTCGGAAATGAGCAGTTCTTC. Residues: CASSSFGNEQFF.

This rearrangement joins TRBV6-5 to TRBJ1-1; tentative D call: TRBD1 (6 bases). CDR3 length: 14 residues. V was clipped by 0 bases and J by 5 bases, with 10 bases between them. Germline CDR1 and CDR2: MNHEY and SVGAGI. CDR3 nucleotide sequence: TGTGCCAGCAGTTACTCAACAGGGTGGACTGAAGCTTTCTTT. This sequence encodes CASSYSTGWTEAFF.

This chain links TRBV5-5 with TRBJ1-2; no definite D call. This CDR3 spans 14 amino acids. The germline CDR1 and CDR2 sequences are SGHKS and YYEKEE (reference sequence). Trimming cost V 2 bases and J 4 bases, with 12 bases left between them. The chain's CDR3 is CASSFSLGPYGYTF. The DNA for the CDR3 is TGTGCCAGCAGCTTTTCCTTAGGCCCCTATGGCTACACCTTC.

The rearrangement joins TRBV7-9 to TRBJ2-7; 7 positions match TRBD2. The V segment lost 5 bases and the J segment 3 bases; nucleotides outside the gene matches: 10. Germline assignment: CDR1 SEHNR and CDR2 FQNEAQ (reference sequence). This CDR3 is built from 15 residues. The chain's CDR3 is CASSGRVGPIYEQYF. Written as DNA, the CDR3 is TGTGCCAGCAGCGGGAGGGTGGGACCAATCTACGAGCAGTACTTC.

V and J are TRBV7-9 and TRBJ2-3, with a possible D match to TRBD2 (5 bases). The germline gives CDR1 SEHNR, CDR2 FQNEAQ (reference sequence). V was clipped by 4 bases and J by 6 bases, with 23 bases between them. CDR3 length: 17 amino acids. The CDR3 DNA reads TGTGCCAGCAGCTCAAGACCGGTACTAGAGGGCGGGGATACGCAGTATTTT. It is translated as CASSSRPVLEGGDTQYF.

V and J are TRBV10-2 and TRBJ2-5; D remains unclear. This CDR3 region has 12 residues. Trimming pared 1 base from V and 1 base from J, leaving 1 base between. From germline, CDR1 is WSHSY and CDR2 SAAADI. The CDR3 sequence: CASSEFQETQYF. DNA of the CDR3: TGCGCCAGCAGTGAGTTCCAAGAGACCCAGTACTTC.

The CDR3 region is CASNLGVAVTYEQYF. The CDR3, as DNA: TGTGCCAGCAACCTCGGGGTAGCGGTAACCTACGAGCAGTACTTC. The rearrangement uses TRBV28 and TRBJ2-7, with D possibly matching TRBD2 (6 bases). This CDR3 region has 15 residues. The V end lost 7 bases, the J end lost 2 bases, and 18 bases lay between the germline ends. CDR1 is MDHEN, CDR2 SYDVKM, per germline.

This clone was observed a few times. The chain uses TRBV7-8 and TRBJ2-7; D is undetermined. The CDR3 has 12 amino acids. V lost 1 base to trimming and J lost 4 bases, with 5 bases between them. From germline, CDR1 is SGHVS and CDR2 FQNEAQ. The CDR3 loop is CASSLEEYEQYF. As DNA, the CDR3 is TGTGCCAGCAGCTTAGAAGAGTACGAGCAGTACTTC.

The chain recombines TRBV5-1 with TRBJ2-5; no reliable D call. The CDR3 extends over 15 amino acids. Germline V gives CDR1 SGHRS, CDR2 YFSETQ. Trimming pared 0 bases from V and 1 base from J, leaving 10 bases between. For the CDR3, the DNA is TGCGCCAGCAGCTTGGAGTCTGGAGTCCAAGAGACCCAGTACTTC. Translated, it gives CASSLESGVQETQYF.